Reported below is one TCR beta chain. This entry belongs to a study of shared clonotypes between healthy human individuals. Sequencing used immunoSEQ multiplex PCR; TCRdb keeps in-frame clones, though not all of them. The sample carries roughly 1,500,000 clones, 95% to 99% recorded once. This TCR came from a man aged 25 to 45 in good health. The sequencing input was naive CD4+ T cells sorted from blood. The subset denotes: CD45RA+ positively selected.

DNA of the CDR3: TGCGCCAGCACCTCACAGGGGGCGTTGGCTGAAGCTTTCTTT. It codes for CASTSQGALAEAFF. V is TRBV5-1 and J is TRBJ1-1, with 9 bases aligning to TRBD1. The CDR3 extends over 14 amino acids. Germline CDR1 reads SGHRS; CDR2 reads YFSETQ. J lost 6 bases, V lost 6 bases, and 9 bases had no gene match.